This T cell receptor (beta chain) stems from a study of OX40 agonist ivuxolimab in advanced cancers. The CDR3 length is 16 residues. Trimming removed 4 bases from V and 2 bases from J; junction bases left unmatched: 6. In germline, CDR1 is LGHNA, CDR2 YSLEER. Patients with a history of autoimmune disease or on systemic immunosuppression were excluded. Produced via immunoSEQ multiplex PCR; TCRdb's table is partial and in-frame only. The sample includes around 84,000 clones, 94% of them seen just once. The chain joins TRBV4-3 to TRBJ1-3; 9 bases match TRBD1. This clonotype was sampled from an adult with an advanced solid tumor such as melanoma, head and neck, liver or kidney cancer. The source material was CD4+ or CD8+ T cells sorted from blood, sampled in a trial of the OX40 agonist ivuxolimab. CDR3 DNA: TGCGCCAGCAGCCTCGGGACAGGGAGAACTGGAAACACCATATATTTT. As protein: CASSLGTGRTGNTIYF.